Shown below are 14 T cell receptor beta chains from a single sample sequenced in a study of tumor-infiltrating lymphocytes in primary liver carcinoma. Co-extracting RNA and DNA was done with 20-30 mg of unsorted bulk tissue as input. A constant-region primer served to make TCR beta cDNA from about 490 ng total RNA. The TCR beta library was amplified through three nested multiplex PCR rounds in a modified ARM-PCR procedure. Forward primers for TRBV1-TRBV30 and a C-beta reverse primer served the first two PCR rounds, at around 11 cycles each. TCRdb re-called the multiplex PCR reads through MiXCR, storing one row per CDR3 protein. The table records about 70,000 distinct CDR3 sequences, roughly two thirds of them present only once. Material: liver tumor tissue from sampling region 4. Subset of the sample: tumor region T4, right-lateral pole. The receptors here all came from a man aged 40-49 years with primary liver carcinoma and hepatitis B virus infection.

In this sample, this clonotype turned up once. The junction differs from germline at one of its ends, possibly a read error. The chain employs TRBV4-1 and TRBJ1-2, with a weak D call TRBD1 (5 bases). CDR1 is MGHRA and CDR2 is YSYEKL in the germline V gene. The CDR3 extends over 13 amino acids. The CDR3 nucleotides are TGCGCCAGCAGCAAGACAGCTAACTATAGCTACACTTTC. Its translation is CASSKTANYSYTF.

With respect to this clonotype: The junction differs from germline at one of its ends, possibly a read error. As DNA, the CDR3 is TGTGTCAGCAGTTACGGGACACCGAGGTACCAAGAGACCCAGTACTTC. Protein: CVSSYGTPRYQETQYF. J is TRBJ2-5 and V is TRBV6-9, with TRBD1 as a possible D gene (6 bases). The CDR3 covers 16 residues. Per germline, CDR1 MNHGY and CDR2 SVAAGI.

Notes on this clonotype: A read error is possible here, since a much larger clone lies one base away. Lacking the conserved final phenylalanine or tryptophan, this CDR3 likely reflects a read error. The V gene is TRBV7-9, the J gene TRBJ2-1, with unresolved D. The V gene lost 2 bases and the J gene lost 5 bases, with 1 base spanning the gap. Germline CDR1 is SEHNR and CDR2 is FQNEAQ (reference sequence). The CDR3 consists of 11 residues. The CDR3 DNA reads TGTGCCAGCAGCTTAAACAATGAGCAGTTCTCC. This codes for CASSLNNEQFS.

Many counts were recorded for this clonotype. Relative to the germline gene, one junction end is altered; a read error may explain this. The chain links TRBV6-5 to TRBJ2-2; 7 bases are a match to TRBD2. From germline, CDR1 is MNHEY and CDR2 SVGAGI. This CDR3 has 15 residues. The CDR3 reads CASSYAGDGTGGLFF. CDR3 nucleotides: TGTGCCAGCAGTTACGCGGGAGATGGCACCGGGGGGCTGTTTTTT.

This clonotype was seen a single time. The chain uses TRBV20-1 and TRBJ2-4; unclear D gene. CDR3 length: 13 residues. Germline assignment: CDR1 DFQATT and CDR2 SNEGSKA (reference sequence). The V end was cut by 3 bases, the J end by 1 base, with 7 bases between. In DNA form, the CDR3 reads TGCAGTGCTAGTGACATGGCCAAAAACATTCAGTACTTC. This translates into CSASDMAKNIQYF.

Notes on this clonotype: The junction and the germline gene differ at one end; a read error may be behind it. The CDR3, as DNA: TGTGCCAGCAACTTATATCGCACAGCTAGAAGACACAGGGGAGCTGTTTTT. It is translated as CASNLYRTARRHRGAVF. The chain links TRBV11-2 to TRBJ2-2, with 7 bases aligning to TRBD1. The CDR3 consists of 17 residues. Germline V lookup: CDR1 SGHAT, CDR2 FQNNGV. The full variable domain, its missing parts supplied by reference TRBV11-2 and TRBJ2-2, is EAGVAQSPRYKIIEKRQSVAFWCNPISGHATLYWYQQILGQGPKLLIQFQNNGVVDDSQLPKDRFSAERLKGVDSTLKIQPAKLEDSAVYLCASNLYRTARRHRGAVFGEGSRLTVL.

On this clonotype itself: In this CDR3 the conserved last residue, phenylalanine or tryptophan, is missing, so a read error is likely. The chain links TRBV11-2 to TRBJ2-3; D ambiguous. CDR3 length: 15 amino acids. V was cut by 5 bases and J by 0 bases, with 12 bases left in between. The V gene's germline CDR1 is SGHAT and CDR2 FQNNGV. CDR3 in amino acids: CASSLGVPSTDTQYS. The CDR3 DNA is TGTGCCAGCAGCCTTGGAGTCCCCAGCACAGATACGCAGTATTCT.

This clonotype came up once. The junction and the germline gene differ at one end; a read error may be behind it. J is TRBJ2-2 and V is TRBV12-3 or TRBV12-4, with no clear D. CDR3 length: 13 amino acids. The CDR3 bases are TGTGCCAGTAGTTTTCGGAACACCGGGGAGCTGTTTTTT. Amino acids: CASSFRNTGELFF.

V usage is TRBV6-5 and J usage is TRBJ2-7; D perhaps matches TRBD2 (5 bases). The V gene lost 3 bases and the J gene lost 2 bases, with 11 bases spanning the gap. CDR3 size: 14 residues. CDR1 and CDR2 from the germline V gene are MNHEY and SVGAGI. The CDR3 sequence: CASSYQEDPYEQYV. The DNA for the CDR3 is TGTGCCAGCAGTTATCAGGAGGACCCCTACGAGCAGTACGTC.

In regard to this clonotype: Because the CDR3 is missing its conserved closing phenylalanine or tryptophan, this is likely a read error. Because the CDR3's place on the DNA is in doubt, the DNA is left out and the CDR3 is given as listed by TCRdb. The chain uses TRBV11-1 and TRBJ2-1. 11 amino acids form the CDR3, both terminal residues included. Germline CDR1 is SGHAT and CDR2 is FQDESV (reference sequence). The CDR3 loop reads CASSFDPRRFL.

Turning to this clonotype: Germline and junction disagree at one end, which may indicate a read error. This chain joins TRBV6-1 and TRBJ2-7; D is unresolved. CDR3 length: 13 amino acids. Per the germline V gene, CDR1 is MNHNS and CDR2 is SASEGT. In DNA form, the CDR3 reads TGTGCCATCAGTGAAGGGCCCTCAGGCGGGCAGTACTTC. Amino acid sequence: CAISEGPSGGQYF.

About this clonotype: A much more abundant neighbour one base away suggests this may be a read error. V gene TRBV5-6 combines with J gene TRBJ1-1; D is uncertain. CDR1 and CDR2 (germline): SGHDT, YYEEEE. This CDR3 is built from 12 residues. CDR3: CASSFLDTEALF. The CDR3 DNA sequence: TGTGCCAGCAGTTTCTTAGACACTGAAGCTCTCTTT.

This clonotype was picked up a small number of times. Its ends do not fully match the called genes, so a read error is possible. The V gene is TRBV4-1, the J gene TRBJ1-1; no firm D call. The CDR3 sequence is 14 residues long. Germline CDR1 and CDR2: MGHRA and YSYEKL. CDR3 sequence (DNA): TGCGCTAGCAGCTCACACTGGGAGGTCACTGAAGCTTTCTTT. This sequence encodes CASSSHWEVTEAFF.

This clonotype rates as large. This chain connects TRBV29-1 to TRBJ2-1; 10 nucleotides match TRBD2. The CDR3 totals 14 residues. From germline, CDR1 is SQVTM and CDR2 ANQGSEA. After removal of 6 bases from V and 7 bases from J, the junction contained 9 bases not matched to a gene. CDR3 loop: CSVLKAGGPNEQFF. Written as DNA, the CDR3 is TGCAGCGTCCTCAAAGCGGGAGGGCCAAATGAGCAGTTCTTC.